One and the same sample provided the 27 T cell receptor beta chains below, sequenced in a study of tumor-infiltrating lymphocytes in localized non-small cell lung cancer. Here immunoSEQ multiplex PCR was the method, and the copy in TCRdb shows in-frame clones only, minus some. The table has about 23,000 clones, just under 70% seen once; the top ten hold around 15%. The sequenced sample consisted of lung tumor tissue. Receptors were obtained from a human donor with non-small cell lung cancer.

V is TRBV19 and J is TRBJ2-1, with TRBD2 identical over 7 bases. V trimming: 4 bases; J trimming: 0 bases; junction bases outside the gene matches: 0. The CDR3 totals 14 residues. Germline lookup yields CDR1 LNHDA and CDR2 SQIVND (reference sequence). The CDR3 region is CASSSGSSYNEQFF. CDR3 nucleotide sequence: TGTGCCAGTAGTAGCGGGAGCTCCTACAATGAGCAGTTCTTC.

This clone occurred once. This chain links TRBV4-2 with TRBJ2-7; possibly TRBD2 for D (6 bases). Germline CDR1 reads LGHNA; CDR2 reads YNFKEQ. CDR3 length equals 17 residues. Deletions cut 1 base from V and 7 bases from J, with 23 bases between. CDR3 region: CASSQADPRGLPLEQYF. In DNA form, the CDR3 reads TGTGCCAGCAGCCAAGCGGACCCGCGGGGACTCCCCCTGGAGCAGTACTTC.

The gene calls are TRBV6-5 and TRBJ1-3; D not resolved. Trimming removed 0 bases from V and 0 bases from J, with 9 bases in between. Germline CDR1 and CDR2: MNHEY and SVGAGI. CDR3 length equals 16 residues. The CDR3 here is CASSYSKVVSGNTIYF. CDR3 bases: TGTGCCAGCAGTTACTCGAAGGTAGTCTCTGGAAACACCATATATTTT.

This clone turned up a few times. The genes are TRBV28 and TRBJ2-7; 7 bases are shared with TRBD1. The CDR3 covers 15 residues. With V trimmed by 5 bases and J by 3 bases, 10 bases remained unmatched. Germline V gene sequence: CDR1 MDHEN, CDR2 SYDVKM. In DNA, the CDR3 is TGTGCCAGCAGTCCCCCGACAGGGAGAGGCTACGAGCAGTACTTC. It yields the protein CASSPPTGRGYEQYF.

The genes are TRBV28 and TRBJ1-2, with D unresolved. Germline CDR1 and CDR2: MDHEN and SYDVKM. V was cut by 6 bases and J by 0 bases, with 14 bases left in between. There are 15 residues in the CDR3. The chain's CDR3 is CASRPWERPNYGYTF. The DNA for the CDR3 is TGTGCCAGCAGGCCTTGGGAGAGGCCTAACTATGGCTACACCTTC.

The gene calls are TRBV9 and TRBJ2-6; maybe TRBD2 (6 bases). Germline loops: CDR1 SGDLS, CDR2 YYNGEE. The CDR3 spans 15 residues. Trimming removed 3 bases at V and 2 bases at J, with 9 bases between. The chain's CDR3 is CASSGRVAGANVLTF. CDR3 coding DNA: TGTGCCAGCAGCGGGAGGGTGGCTGGGGCCAACGTCCTGACTTTC.

The genes are TRBV7-3 and TRBJ2-1; 8 positions agree with TRBD2. J gave up 4 bases and V 2 bases, and 7 bases lay outside the gene matches. CDR1 is SGHTA, CDR2 FQGTGA, per germline. There are 16 residues in the CDR3. The CDR3 loop is CASSLGGAGGYNEQFF. The CDR3 bases are TGTGCCAGCAGCTTAGGGGGGGCGGGAGGATACAATGAGCAGTTCTTC.

The V gene is TRBV5-1, the J gene TRBJ1-3, with TRBD1 identical over 8 bases. Germline V CDR1 and CDR2: SGHRS, YFSETQ. This CDR3 contains 13 residues. V shed 10 bases and J 5 bases; nucleotides not matched to a gene: 8. The CDR3 loop is CAQGAGLRNTIYF. The CDR3 region has the DNA TGCGCCCAGGGGGCCGGGTTGAGAAACACCATATATTTT.

The chain combines TRBV7-2 with TRBJ2-7, with 7 bases fitting TRBD2. Per germline, CDR1 SGHTA and CDR2 FQGNSA. Trimming at V came to 4 bases and at J to 8 bases, leaving 14 bases not matched to a gene. There are 15 residues in the CDR3. CDR3 DNA sequence: TGTGCCAGCAGCTCGGCTCCTGGGGAGGGCCTCCAGCAGTACTTC. Protein sequence: CASSSAPGEGLQQYF. The full variable domain, with the rest looked up from reference TRBV7-2 and TRBJ2-7, is GAGVSQSPSNKVTEKGKDVELRCDPISGHTALYWYRQSLGQGLEFLIYFQGNSAPDKSGLPSDRFSAERTGGSVSTLTIQRTQQEDSAVYLCASSSAPGEGLQQYFGPGTRLTVT.

The sample holds a few counts of this clone. The chain uses TRBV6-5 and TRBJ2-5, with 12 positions matching TRBD2. Germline V lookup: CDR1 MNHEY, CDR2 SVGAGI. CDR3 length: 15 residues. J lost 5 bases, V lost 7 bases, and 8 bases had no gene match. The CDR3 sequence: CASTLGLAGGETQYF. The CDR3, as DNA: TGTGCCAGCACCCTAGGGCTAGCGGGAGGGGAGACCCAGTACTTC.

The chain uses TRBV9 and TRBJ1-2; 9 positions agree with TRBD1. Germline CDR1 SGDLS, CDR2 YYNGEE. The CDR3 has 16 amino acids. The trim removed 2 bases at V and 4 bases at J, leaving 9 bases unmatched. The CDR3 coding sequence is TGTGCCAGCAGCGTCGACGGGACAGGGAAAGGCTATGGCTACACCTTC. Residues: CASSVDGTGKGYGYTF.

The CDR3 region has the DNA TGTGCCTGGGGGGAGGGGAACACTGAAGCTTTCTTT. Translated, it gives CAWGEGNTEAFF. The chain uses TRBV30 and TRBJ1-1; D gene uncertain. This CDR3 comprises 12 residues. Germline CDR1 is GTSNPN and CDR2 is SVGIG (reference sequence). V lost 5 bases to trimming and J lost 1 base, with 8 bases between them.

V is TRBV9 and J is TRBJ1-3; D ambiguous. Germline assignment: CDR1 SGDLS and CDR2 YYNGEE. The CDR3 runs 15 residues. The V and J ends lost 3 bases and 0 bases respectively, with 10 bases between them. CDR3 sequence (DNA): TGTGCCAGCAGCGGCGGCAGAGACTCTGGAAACACCATATATTTT. This codes for CASSGGRDSGNTIYF.

This chain links TRBV25-1 with TRBJ2-7; tentative D call: TRBD1 (6 bases). Trimming shortened V by 2 bases and J by 0 bases, and 8 bases separated the two germline ends. The CDR3 extends over 14 amino acids. Germline V CDR1 and CDR2: MGHDK, SYGVNS. The CDR3 sequence: CASSEEGVSYEQYF. The DNA for the CDR3 is TGTGCCAGCAGTGAAGAGGGGGTCTCCTACGAGCAGTACTTC.

The rearrangement uses TRBV11-2 and TRBJ2-7, with 11 bases matching TRBD2. CDR3 length: 17 amino acids. Trimming cost V 4 bases and J 3 bases; bases outside gene matches: 11. Germline V CDR1 and CDR2: SGHAT, FQNNGV. The DNA of the CDR3 is TGTGCCAGCAGCTACTCCCTCAAAACTAGCGGGGGCTACGAGCAGTACTTC. It specifies CASSYSLKTSGGYEQYF.

This chain connects TRBV18 to TRBJ1-2; D remains ambiguous. This CDR3 has 13 residues. The germline V and J ends were trimmed by 6 bases and 2 bases, with 10 bases remaining between them. The germline V gene has CDR1 KGHSH and CDR2 LQKENI. CDR3 coding DNA: TGTGCCAGCTCCCCGGACGGGAACTATGGCTACACCTTC. It codes for CASSPDGNYGYTF.

The chain couples TRBV7-2 to TRBJ2-1; TRBD2 might be the D (6 bases). Trimming stripped 2 bases from V and 7 bases from J, with 18 bases between. The germline CDR1 and CDR2 sequences are SGHTA and FQGNSA. This CDR3 region has 16 residues. DNA of the CDR3: TGTGCCAGCAGCTTATGGGGTACTAGCCCCGAGAATGAGCAGTTCTTC. It translates to CASSLWGTSPENEQFF.

This clone is medium-sized by share. This sequence joins TRBV7-6 and TRBJ2-7, with D perhaps assigned TRBD1 or TRBD2 (5 bases each). With 3 bases removed from V and 6 bases from J, the gap between germline ends came to 12 bases. This CDR3 is 13 amino acids long. The V gene's germline CDR1 is SGHVS and CDR2 FNYEAQ. The CDR3 sequence is CASSLWTGAEQYF. The CDR3 coding sequence is TGTGCCAGCAGCTTGTGGACTGGGGCCGAGCAGTACTTC.

The chain links TRBV19 to TRBJ2-5; 8 bases map to TRBD2. The germline V gene encodes CDR1 LNHDA and CDR2 SQIVND (reference sequence). CDR3 size: 13 residues. The V gene end was trimmed by 4 bases and the J gene end by 5 bases; junction bases not matched to a gene: 3. The CDR3 region has the DNA TGTGCCAGTAGTACGGGACTAGGGGAGACCCAGTACTTC. Translated: CASSTGLGETQYF.

The rearrangement uses TRBV13 and TRBJ2-3; D gene uncertain. V gave up 5 bases and J gave up 6 bases, with 15 bases separating them. Germline V gene data show CDR1 as PRHDT and CDR2 as FYEKMQ (reference sequence). This CDR3 contains 14 residues. The CDR3 nucleotides are TGTGCCAGCAGCGTCCTGGCGCAACCCGATACGCAGTATTTT. Its protein product is CASSVLAQPDTQYF.

The J gene is TRBJ1-4, the V gene TRBV5-1; 7 nucleotides agree with TRBD1. This CDR3 is 16 amino acids long. J lost 2 bases, V lost 4 bases, and 8 bases had no gene match. CDR1 and CDR2 from the germline V gene are SGHRS and YFSETQ. The CDR3 DNA reads as TGCGCCAGCAGCCCACCTACAGGGGTGACTAATGAAAAACTGTTTTTT. Translation gives CASSPPTGVTNEKLFF.

The sample holds one count of this clone. CDR3 DNA sequence: TGCAGCGTTGGCCAGGGTAGGTCCTACGAGCAGTACTTC. Protein sequence: CSVGQGRSYEQYF. V and J are TRBV29-1 and TRBJ2-7; D is possibly TRBD1 (5 bases). Trimming stripped 4 bases from V and 1 base from J, with 11 bases between. CDR1 is SQVTM and CDR2 is ANQGSEA in the germline V gene. This CDR3 has 13 amino acids.

This chain uses TRBV19 with TRBJ2-3; D not certain. Germline V gene data show CDR1 as LNHDA and CDR2 as SQIVND (reference sequence). The length of the CDR3 is 14 residues. Deletions cut 1 base from V and 12 bases from J, with 17 bases between. The chain's CDR3 is CASSIVPDWEGQYF. CDR3 DNA sequence: TGTGCCAGTAGTATAGTTCCTGACTGGGAAGGACAGTATTTT.

The chain carries TRBV5-6 and TRBJ1-5; TRBD1 matches at 8 bases. The CDR3 totals 16 residues. V was clipped by 3 bases and J by 1 base; unmatched bases: 6. The V gene's germline CDR1 is SGHDT and CDR2 YYEEEE. The CDR3 sequence is CASSSGQGPSNQPQHF. Here the CDR3 DNA reads TGTGCCAGCAGCTCTGGACAGGGACCGAGCAATCAGCCCCAGCATTTT. Complete variable domain (other parts from reference TRBV5-6 and TRBJ1-5): DAGVTQSPTHLIKTRGQQVTLRCSPKSGHDTVSWYQQALGQGPQFIFQYYEEEERQRGNFPDRFSGHQFPNYSSELNVNALLLGDSALYLCASSSGQGPSNQPQHFGDGTRLSIL.

V is TRBV15 and J is TRBJ2-3; 9 bases match TRBD2. V shed 1 base, J shed 2 bases, and the junction held 4 bases outside the gene matches. This CDR3 has 16 amino acids. The germline V gene has CDR1 LNHNV and CDR2 YYDKDF (reference sequence). For the CDR3, the DNA is TGTGCCACCAGCAGAGGCGCTAGCGGGGCCACAGATACGCAGTATTTT. Its translation: CATSRGASGATDTQYF. Full variable domain (remainder filled in from reference TRBV15 and TRBJ2-3): DAMVIQNPRYQVTQFGKPVTLSCSQTLNHNVMYWYQQKSSQAPKLLFHYYDKDFNNEADTPDNFQSRRPNTSFCFLDIRSPGLGDTAMYLCATSRGASGATDTQYFGPGTRLTVL.

This clone was picked up a small number of times. J is TRBJ1-5 and V is TRBV6-1; 7 bases agree with TRBD1. This CDR3 region has 15 residues. The germline gives CDR1 MNHNS, CDR2 SASEGT. V was pared by 8 bases and J by 0 bases, with 7 bases of the junction left unmatched. CDR3 in amino acids: CASYGTVYSNQPQHF. The CDR3 DNA reads as TGTGCCAGCTACGGGACAGTTTATAGCAATCAGCCCCAGCATTTT.

The chain recombines TRBV7-6 with TRBJ2-7, with D unresolved. Germline-derived CDR1 and CDR2 are SGHVS and FNYEAQ. The CDR3 has 13 amino acids. Trimming pared 1 base from V and 2 bases from J, leaving 6 bases between. CDR3 in DNA: TGTGCCAGCAGCTTAGAGGCTACCTACGAGCAGTACTTC. The encoded protein is CASSLEATYEQYF.